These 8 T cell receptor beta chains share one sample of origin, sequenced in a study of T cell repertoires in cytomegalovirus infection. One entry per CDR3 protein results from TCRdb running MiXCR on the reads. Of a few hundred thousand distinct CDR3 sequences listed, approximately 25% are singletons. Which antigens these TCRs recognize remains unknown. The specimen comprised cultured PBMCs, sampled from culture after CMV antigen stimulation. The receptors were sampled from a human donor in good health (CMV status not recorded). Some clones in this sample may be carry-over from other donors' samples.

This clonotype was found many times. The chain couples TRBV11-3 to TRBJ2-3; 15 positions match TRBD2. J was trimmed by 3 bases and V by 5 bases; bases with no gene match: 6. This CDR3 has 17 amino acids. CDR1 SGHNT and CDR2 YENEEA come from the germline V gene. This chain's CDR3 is CASSPRTSGRATDTQYF. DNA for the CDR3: TGTGCCAGCAGCCCCCGGACTAGCGGGAGGGCAACAGATACGCAGTATTTT.

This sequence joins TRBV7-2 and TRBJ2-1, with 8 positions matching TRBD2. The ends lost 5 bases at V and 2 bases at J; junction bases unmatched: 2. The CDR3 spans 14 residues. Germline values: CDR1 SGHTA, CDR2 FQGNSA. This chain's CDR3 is CASSGGLAYNEQFF. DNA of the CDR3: TGTGCCAGCAGCGGGGGACTAGCCTACAATGAGCAGTTCTTC.

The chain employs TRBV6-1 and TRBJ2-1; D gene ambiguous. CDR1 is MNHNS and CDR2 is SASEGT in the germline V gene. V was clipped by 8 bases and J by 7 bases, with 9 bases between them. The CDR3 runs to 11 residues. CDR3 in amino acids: CASGGVNEQFF. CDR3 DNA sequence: TGTGCCAGCGGCGGCGTTAATGAGCAGTTCTTC.

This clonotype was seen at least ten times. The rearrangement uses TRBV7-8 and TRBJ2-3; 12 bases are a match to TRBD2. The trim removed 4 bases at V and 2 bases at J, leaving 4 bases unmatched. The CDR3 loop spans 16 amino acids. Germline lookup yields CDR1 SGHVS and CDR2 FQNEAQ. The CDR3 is CASSSGLAGNTDTQYF. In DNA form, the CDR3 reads TGTGCCAGCAGCTCCGGACTAGCGGGAAACACAGATACGCAGTATTTT.

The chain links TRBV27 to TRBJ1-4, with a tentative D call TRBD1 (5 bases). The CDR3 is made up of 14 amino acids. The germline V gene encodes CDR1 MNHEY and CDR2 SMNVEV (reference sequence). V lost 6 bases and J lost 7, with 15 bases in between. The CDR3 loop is CASSQKGTGEKLFF. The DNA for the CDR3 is TGTGCCAGCAGCCAAAAGGGAACAGGTGAAAAACTGTTTTTT.

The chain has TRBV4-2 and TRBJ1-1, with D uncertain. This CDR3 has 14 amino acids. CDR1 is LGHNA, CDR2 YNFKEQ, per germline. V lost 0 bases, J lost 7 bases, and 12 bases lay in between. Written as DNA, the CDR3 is TGTGCCAGCAGCCAAGAGGACGTGGGGTTTGAAGCTTTCTTT. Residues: CASSQEDVGFEAFF.

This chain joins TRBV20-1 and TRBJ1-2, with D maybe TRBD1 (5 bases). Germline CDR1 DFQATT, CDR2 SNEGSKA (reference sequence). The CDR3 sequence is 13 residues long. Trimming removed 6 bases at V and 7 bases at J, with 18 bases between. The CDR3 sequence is CSASSWGVPGYTF. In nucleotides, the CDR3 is TGCAGTGCATCATCATGGGGGGTCCCTGGCTACACCTTC.

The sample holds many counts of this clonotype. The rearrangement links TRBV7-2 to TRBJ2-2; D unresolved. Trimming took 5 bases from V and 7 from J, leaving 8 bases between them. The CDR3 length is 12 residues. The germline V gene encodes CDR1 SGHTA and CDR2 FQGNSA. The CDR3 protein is CASSRYGGELFF. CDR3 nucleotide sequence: TGTGCCAGCAGCCGATACGGCGGGGAGCTGTTTTTT. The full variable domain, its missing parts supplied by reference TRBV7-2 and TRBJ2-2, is GAGVSQSPSNKVTEKGKDVELRCDPISGHTALYWYRQSLGQGLEFLIYFQGNSAPDKSGLPSDRFSAERTGGSVSTLTIQRTQQEDSAVYLCASSRYGGELFFGEGSRLTVL.